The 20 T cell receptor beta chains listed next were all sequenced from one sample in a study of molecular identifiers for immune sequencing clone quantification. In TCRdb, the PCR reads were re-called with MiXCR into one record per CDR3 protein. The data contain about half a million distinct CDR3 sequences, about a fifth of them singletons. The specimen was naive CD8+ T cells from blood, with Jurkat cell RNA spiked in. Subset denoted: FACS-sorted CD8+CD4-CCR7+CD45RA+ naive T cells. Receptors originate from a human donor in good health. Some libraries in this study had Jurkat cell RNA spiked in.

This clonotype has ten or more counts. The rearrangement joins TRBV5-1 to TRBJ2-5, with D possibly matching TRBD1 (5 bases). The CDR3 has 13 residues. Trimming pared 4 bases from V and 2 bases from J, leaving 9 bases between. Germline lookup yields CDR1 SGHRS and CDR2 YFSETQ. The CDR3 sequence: CASSADKQETQYF. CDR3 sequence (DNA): TGCGCCAGCAGCGCGGACAAGCAAGAGACCCAGTACTTC. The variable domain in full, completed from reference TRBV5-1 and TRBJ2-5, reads KAGVTQTPRYLIKTRGQQVTLSCSPISGHRSVSWYQQTPGQGLQFLFEYFSETQRNKGNFPGRFSGRQFSNSRSEMNVSTLELGDSALYLCASSADKQETQYFGPGTRLLVL.

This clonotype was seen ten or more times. The CDR3 here is CASSYMTGSPGETQYF. CDR3 bases: TGTGCCAGCAGTTATATGACAGGTTCGCCGGGGGAGACCCAGTACTTC. The chain employs TRBV28 and TRBJ2-5; tentatively, D is TRBD1 (6 bases). Trimming removed 4 bases at V and 5 bases at J, with 20 bases between. CDR1 is MDHEN, CDR2 SYDVKM, per germline. This CDR3 has 16 amino acids.

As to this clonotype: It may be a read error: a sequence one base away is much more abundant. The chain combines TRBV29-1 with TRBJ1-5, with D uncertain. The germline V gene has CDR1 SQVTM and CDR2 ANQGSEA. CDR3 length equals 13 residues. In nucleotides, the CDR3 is TGCAGCGTTGAGCAAGGAAGCAATCGGCCCCAGCATTTT. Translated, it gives CSVEQGSNRPQHF.

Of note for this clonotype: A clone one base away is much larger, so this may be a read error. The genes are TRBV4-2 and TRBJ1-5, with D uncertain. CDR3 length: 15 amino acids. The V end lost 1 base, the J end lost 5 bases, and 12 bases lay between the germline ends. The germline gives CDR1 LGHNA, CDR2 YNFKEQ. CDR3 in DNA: TGTGCCAGCAGCCAAGCAACACCCGGACATCAGCCCCAGCATTTT. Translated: CASSQATPGHQPQHF.

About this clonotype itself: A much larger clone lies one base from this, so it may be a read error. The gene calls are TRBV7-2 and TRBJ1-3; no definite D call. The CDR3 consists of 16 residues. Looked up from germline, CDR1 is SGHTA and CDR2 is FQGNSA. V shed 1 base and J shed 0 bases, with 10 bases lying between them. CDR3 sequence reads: CASSLEYTLSGNTIYF. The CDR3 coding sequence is TGTGCCAGCAGCTTAGAATATACGCTCTCTGGAAACACCATATATTTT.

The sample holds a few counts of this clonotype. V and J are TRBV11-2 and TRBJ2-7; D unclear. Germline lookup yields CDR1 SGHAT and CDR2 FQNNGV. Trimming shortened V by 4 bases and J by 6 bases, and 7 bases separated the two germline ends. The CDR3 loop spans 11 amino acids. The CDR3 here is CASSSVPEQYF. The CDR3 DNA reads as TGTGCCAGCAGCTCGGTACCCGAGCAGTACTTC.

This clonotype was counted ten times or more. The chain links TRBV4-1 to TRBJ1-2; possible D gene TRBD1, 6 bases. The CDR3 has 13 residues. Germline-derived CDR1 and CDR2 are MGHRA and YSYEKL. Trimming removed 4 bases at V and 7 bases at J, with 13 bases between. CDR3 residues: CASSPTGVPGYTF. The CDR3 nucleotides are TGCGCCAGCAGCCCGACAGGCGTGCCTGGCTACACCTTC.

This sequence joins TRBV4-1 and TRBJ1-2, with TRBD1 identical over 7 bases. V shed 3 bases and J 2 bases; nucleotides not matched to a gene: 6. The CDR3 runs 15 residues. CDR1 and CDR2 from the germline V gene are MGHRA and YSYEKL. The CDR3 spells CASSHEPQGNYGYTF. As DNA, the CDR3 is TGCGCCAGCAGCCATGAACCACAGGGGAACTATGGCTACACCTTC.

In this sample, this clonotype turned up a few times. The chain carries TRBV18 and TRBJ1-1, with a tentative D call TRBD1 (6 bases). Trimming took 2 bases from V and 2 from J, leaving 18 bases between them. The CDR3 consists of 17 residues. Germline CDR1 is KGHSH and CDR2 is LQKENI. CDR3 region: CASSPAGGDIGNTEAFF. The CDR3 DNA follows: TGTGCCAGCTCACCAGCGGGCGGGGACATCGGTAACACTGAAGCTTTCTTT.

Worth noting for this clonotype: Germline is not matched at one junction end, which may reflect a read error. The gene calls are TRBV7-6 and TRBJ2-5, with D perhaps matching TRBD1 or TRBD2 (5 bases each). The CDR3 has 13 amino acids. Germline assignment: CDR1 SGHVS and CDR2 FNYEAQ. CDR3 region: CASSYRDHETQYF. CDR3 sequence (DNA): TGTGCCAGCAGCTACCGGGACCACGAGACCCAGTACTTC.

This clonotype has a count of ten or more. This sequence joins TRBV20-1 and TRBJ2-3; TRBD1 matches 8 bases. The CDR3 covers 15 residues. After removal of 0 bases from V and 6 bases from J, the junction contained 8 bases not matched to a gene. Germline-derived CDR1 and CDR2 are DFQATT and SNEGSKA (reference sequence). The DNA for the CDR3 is TGCAGTGCTAGAGATCATCAGGGGGCGCTGGATACGCAGTATTTT. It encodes CSARDHQGALDTQYF.

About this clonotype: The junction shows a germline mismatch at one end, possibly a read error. The CDR3 DNA is TGTGCCAGCGGTTTCGGACAGGGGGCATACGAGCAGTACTTC. This encodes CASGFGQGAYEQYF. The chain is built from TRBV27 and TRBJ2-7; 11 bases agree with TRBD1. CDR1 is MNHEY and CDR2 is SMNVEV in the germline V gene (reference sequence). The CDR3 runs to 14 residues.

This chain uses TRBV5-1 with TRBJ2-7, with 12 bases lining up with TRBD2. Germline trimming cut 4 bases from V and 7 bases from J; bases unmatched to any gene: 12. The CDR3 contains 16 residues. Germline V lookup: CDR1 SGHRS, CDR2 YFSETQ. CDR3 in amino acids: CASSGLAGGPYEEQYF. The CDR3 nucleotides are TGCGCCAGCAGCGGGCTAGCGGGAGGGCCATATGAAGAGCAGTACTTC.

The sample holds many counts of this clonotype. In DNA form, the CDR3 reads TGCAGTGCTAGAGATTCGTTTACGACGCAGAGCTCCTACGAGCAGTACTTC. Its translation: CSARDSFTTQSSYEQYF. The rearrangement joins TRBV20-1 to TRBJ2-7; D is uncertain. The CDR3 is 17 residues long. Germline-derived CDR1 and CDR2 are DFQATT and SNEGSKA (reference sequence). V was cut by 0 bases and J by 0 bases, with 18 bases left in between.

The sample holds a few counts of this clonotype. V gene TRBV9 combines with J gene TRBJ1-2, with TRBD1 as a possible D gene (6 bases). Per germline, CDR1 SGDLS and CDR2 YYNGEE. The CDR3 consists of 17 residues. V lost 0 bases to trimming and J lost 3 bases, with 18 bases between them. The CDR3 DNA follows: TGTGCCAGCAGCGTAGAGTCCCCCCCGGGGGCATACTATGGCTACACCTTC. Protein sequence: CASSVESPPGAYYGYTF.

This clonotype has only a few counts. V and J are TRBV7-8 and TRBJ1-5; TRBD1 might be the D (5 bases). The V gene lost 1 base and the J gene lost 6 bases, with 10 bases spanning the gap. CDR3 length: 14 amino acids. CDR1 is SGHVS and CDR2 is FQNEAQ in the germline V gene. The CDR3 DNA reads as TGTGCCAGCAGCTTAGGGGGCTCGGGTCAGCCCCAGCATTTT. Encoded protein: CASSLGGSGQPQHF.

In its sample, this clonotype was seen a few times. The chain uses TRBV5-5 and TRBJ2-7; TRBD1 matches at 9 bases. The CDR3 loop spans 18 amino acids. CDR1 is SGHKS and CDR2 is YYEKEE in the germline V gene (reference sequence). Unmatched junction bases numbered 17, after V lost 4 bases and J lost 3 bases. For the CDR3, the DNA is TGTGCCAGCAGCGCACCGACAGGGGGTGTAGGCCCAGTCTACGAGCAGTACTTC. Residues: CASSAPTGGVGPVYEQYF.

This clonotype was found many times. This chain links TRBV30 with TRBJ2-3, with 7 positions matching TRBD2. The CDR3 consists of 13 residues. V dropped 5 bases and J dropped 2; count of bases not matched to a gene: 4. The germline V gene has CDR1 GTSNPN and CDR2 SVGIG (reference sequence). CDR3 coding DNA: TGTGCCTGGGGGAGGGGATCCACAGATACGCAGTATTTT. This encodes CAWGRGSTDTQYF.

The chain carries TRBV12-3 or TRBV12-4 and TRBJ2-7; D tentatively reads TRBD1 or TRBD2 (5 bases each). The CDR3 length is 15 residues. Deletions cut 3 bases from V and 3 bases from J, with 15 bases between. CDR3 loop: CASSFGTESLYEQYF. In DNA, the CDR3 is TGTGCCAGCAGTTTCGGGACCGAGTCCCTCTACGAGCAGTACTTC.

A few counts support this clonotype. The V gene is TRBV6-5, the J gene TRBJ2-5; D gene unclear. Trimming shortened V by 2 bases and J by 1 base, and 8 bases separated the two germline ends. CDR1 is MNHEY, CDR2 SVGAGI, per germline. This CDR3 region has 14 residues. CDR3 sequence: CASSYTSLQETQYF. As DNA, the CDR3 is TGTGCCAGCAGTTACACCAGCCTCCAAGAGACCCAGTACTTC.